This T cell receptor (beta chain) came from a study of blood T cell repertoires in COVID-19. For the study at large: Sources were T cells, B-cell-depleted T cells, or PBMCs; the material itself was cDNA or gDNA.

Authors' analysis steps: Estimation of nucleated cell counts relied on the amplification of reference gene primers. TCRdb keeps only in-frame clones here, not all; method: immunoSEQ multiplex PCR. V, J and clone size are those of that table, while D and trimming were read from the DNA. The sample has about 200,000 clones; about 83% are singletons. CDR3 size: 15 residues. Germline CDR1 reads LGHDT; CDR2 reads YNNKEL (reference sequence). The V segment lost 3 bases and the J segment 4 bases; nucleotides outside the gene matches: 4. This sequence joins TRBV3-1 (or the pseudogene TRBV3-2) and TRBJ2-2, with 8 bases lining up with TRBD2. The sequenced sample was peripheral blood. The source is a man in his sixties who had recovered from COVID-19. DNA for the CDR3: TGTGCCAGCAGCCACCAACGGGGGGGCACCGGGGAGCTGTTTTTT. Amino acid sequence: CASSHQRGGTGELFF.